The entry below gives a single T cell receptor (beta chain) sequence along with its context. This clonotype was counted between two and nine times. Its antigen is unknown. No clone much larger than this one lies a single base away; base qualities are absent. This record comes from a study of T-cell reconstitution after alpha-beta-depleted transplantation in children (dated by TCRdb to the mid-2010s). With regard to the full study: Using TCR repertoire profiling, the study followed T-cell immune reconstitution in a quantitative way in children after TCRalphabeta/CD19-depleted allogeneic hematopoietic cell transplantation.

The sample's treatment or condition label is to be understood as: allogeneic hematopoietic cell transplantation with graft depleted of TCRalphabeta T cells and CD19 B cells. The children who served as transplant recipients had been given grafts of TCRalphabeta/CD19-depleted allogeneic hematopoietic cells. The library was obtained by PCR. For sequencing, an Illumina HiSeq 2500 was employed. TCR libraries were prepared with molecular barcoding, using unique molecular identifiers to normalize TCRbeta repertoire quantification. TCRdb itself trimmed the public reads at Q25 with fastp, ran MiXCR and retained productive beta chains. CDR3 protein sequences are deduplicated, and each keeps its most common genes and DNA. The sample table records some 110,000 distinct CDR3 sequences; 10% of these occur just once. Of the sample, 30% to 35% falls within the top ten clones. Results and caveats for the whole study, not just this receptor: Hyperexpanded clone frequencies declined over subsequent months; after one year, T-cell counts and TCRbeta diversity were mostly attributed to newly produced T cells. In some patients, the high TCRbeta diversity seen at day 60 was put down to recipient T cells and intrathymic progenitors that had survived conditioning. The apparently early recovery of alphabetaT-cell counts about two months after transplant reportedly depended on only several hundred rapidly expanded clones that came from non-depleted graft cells.

CDR1 SGHRS and CDR2 YFSETQ are derived from the germline V gene. The CDR3, cysteine through phenylalanine, is 18 amino acids long. Here the CDR3 DNA is all that survives: 54 bases in frame from base 1. V lost 4 bases and J lost 3 bases, and the count of bases not matched to a germline gene is 14. The starting material was PBMCs, obtained before TCRalphabeta/CD19-depleted stem cell transplant. This sequence was found in a boy younger than 10 with acute lymphoblastic leukemia, due to receive a stem cell transplant. The V and J segments used are TRBV5-1 and TRBJ2-1, and TRBD1 aligns with 9 junction nucleotides. Here is the DNA: TGCGCCAGCAGCAGGGGGGATAGCCGGGACAGGGTCTACAATGAGCAGTTCTTC. Its protein reads: CASSRGDSRDRVYNEQFF.